This passage covers 17 T cell receptor beta chains from one sample sequenced in a study of chemoradiotherapy in HPV16-positive cancers. Assay: immunoSEQ multiplex PCR; the TCRdb copy retains only in-frame clones and omits some. This sample has 13,000 or so clones, with 69% found just once. The specimen was collected from a patient who underwent chemoradiotherapy. These receptor sequences come from a human donor with HPV-associated anogenital cancer.

This sequence joins TRBV19 and TRBJ1-1, with 8 bases that match TRBD1. This CDR3 has 18 residues. In germline, CDR1 is LNHDA, CDR2 SQIVND (reference sequence). The trim removed 2 bases at V and 1 base at J, leaving 12 bases unmatched. CDR3 region: CASSIPPSQGAKNTEAFF. CDR3 in DNA: TGTGCCAGTAGTATACCTCCCTCCCAGGGGGCGAAGAACACTGAAGCTTTCTTT.

V and J are TRBV5-1 and TRBJ2-7, with 9 bases aligning to TRBD1. J gave up 3 bases and V 5 bases, and 12 bases lay outside the gene matches. Germline CDR1 SGHRS, CDR2 YFSETQ. The CDR3 covers 16 residues. This CDR3 is CASRRVGTGFDYEQYF. The CDR3 nucleotides are TGCGCCAGCAGACGCGTCGGGACAGGGTTTGACTACGAGCAGTACTTC.

This chain links TRBV15 with TRBJ2-1; D not certain. The CDR3 length is 15 residues. The germline V and J ends were trimmed by 4 bases and 5 bases, with 15 bases remaining between them. Per germline, CDR1 LNHNV and CDR2 YYDKDF (reference sequence). Written as DNA, the CDR3 is TGTGCCACCAGCATCGGTCTCACTGCAGACAATGAGCAGTTCTTC. Encoded protein: CATSIGLTADNEQFF.

The gene calls are TRBV4-1 and TRBJ2-7, with D maybe TRBD1 (5 bases). Germline V gene data show CDR1 as MGHRA and CDR2 as YSYEKL. V was shortened by 0 bases and J by 7 bases, with 13 bases between the two germline ends. The CDR3 totals 14 residues. CDR3 region: CASSQELGPLEQYF. The CDR3 nucleotides read TGCGCCAGCAGCCAAGAGTTGGGGCCGTTGGAGCAGTACTTC.

By sample fraction, this clone is medium-sized (0.01 to 0.1%). The chain combines TRBV20-1 with TRBJ1-1; no definite D call. V was pared by 7 bases and J by 2 bases, with 5 bases between. Germline assignment: CDR1 DFQATT and CDR2 SNEGSKA (reference sequence). This CDR3 has 10 amino acids. The CDR3 here is CSVGNTEAFF. The CDR3 coding sequence is TGCAGTGTGGGTAACACTGAAGCTTTCTTT.

CDR3: CASSLTGSSPYEQYF. The CDR3 nucleotides are TGTGCCAGCAGCCTCACCGGTAGCTCCCCCTACGAGCAGTACTTC. This chain connects TRBV6-5 to TRBJ2-7; D not resolved. Between the trimmed V and J ends, which lost 6 bases and 2 bases, there was a span of 17 bases. Germline-derived CDR1 and CDR2 are MNHEY and SVGAGI. The CDR3 is 15 residues long.

The chain has TRBV7-8 and TRBJ2-7; 11 nucleotides agree with TRBD2. Germline CDR1 reads SGHVS; CDR2 reads FQNEAQ. With 5 bases clipped from V and 13 bases from J, the junction kept 16 bases outside the gene matches. The CDR3 is made up of 15 amino acids. CDR3 nucleotides: TGTGCCAGCAGCCCCATCATCAAGACTAGCGGGGCGTCTTACTTC. Residues: CASSPIIKTSGASYF. The entire variable domain, with the rest obtained from reference TRBV7-8 and TRBJ2-7, is as follows: GAGVSQSPRYKVAKRGQDVALRCDPISGHVSLFWYQQALGQGPEFLTYFQNEAQLDKSGLPSDRFFAERPEGSVSTLKIQRTQQEDSAVYLCASSPIIKTSGASYFGPGTRLTVT.

The chain combines TRBV6-5 with TRBJ1-1, with 7 nucleotides matching TRBD1. The CDR3 has 14 residues. Germline-derived CDR1 and CDR2 are MNHEY and SVGAGI. V trimming: 5 bases; J trimming: 6 bases; junction bases outside the gene matches: 9. CDR3 residues: CASSRDRAAAEAFF. The CDR3 DNA sequence: TGTGCCAGCAGTCGAGACAGGGCTGCGGCTGAAGCTTTCTTT.

The chain employs TRBV5-6 and TRBJ1-4; maybe TRBD1 (5 bases). This CDR3 contains 16 residues. From germline, CDR1 is SGHDT and CDR2 YYEEEE. V lost 4 bases and J lost 7, with 20 bases in between. The CDR3 protein is CASSELGGLMVEKLFF. CDR3 DNA: TGTGCCAGCAGCGAGCTGGGGGGATTGATGGTTGAAAAACTGTTTTTT.

In nucleotides, the CDR3 is TGTGCCAGCAGTGGGACTAGCGGGGGGATAGATACGCAGTATTTT. Its protein is CASSGTSGGIDTQYF. The V call is TRBV2, the J call TRBJ2-3; 14 nucleotides agree with TRBD2. V lost 4 bases to trimming and J lost 5 bases; unmatched junction nucleotides: 2. CDR3 length equals 15 residues. Per germline, CDR1 SNHLY and CDR2 FYNNEI.

The rearrangement joins TRBV5-1 to TRBJ2-3, with D perhaps being TRBD1 or TRBD2 (6 bases each). Between the trimmed V and J ends, which lost 3 bases and 3 bases, there was a span of 14 bases. Germline CDR1 reads SGHRS; CDR2 reads YFSETQ. The CDR3 length is 15 residues. The DNA for the CDR3 is TGCGCCAGCAGCTCTAGGGGGGTCGGGACAGATACGCAGTATTTT. Its translation: CASSSRGVGTDTQYF.

This clone was counted once. The V call is TRBV6-1, the J call TRBJ2-3; D may be TRBD1 (5 bases). V shed 5 bases and J shed 1 base, with 10 bases lying between them. There are 14 residues in the CDR3. Germline values: CDR1 MNHNS, CDR2 SASEGT. The CDR3: CASSPVQGTDTQYF. In DNA, the CDR3 is TGTGCCAGCAGTCCCGTACAGGGCACAGATACGCAGTATTTT.

V and J are TRBV29-1 and TRBJ2-5; D remains ambiguous. Trimming shortened V by 4 bases and J by 5 bases, and 5 bases separated the two germline ends. The germline CDR1 and CDR2 sequences are SQVTM and ANQGSEA. CDR3 length: 10 amino acids. The CDR3 nucleotides read TGCAGCGTTGGGACGGAGACCCAGTACTTC. Translation gives CSVGTETQYF.

The rearrangement uses TRBV6-4 and TRBJ2-1; the match to TRBD1 covers 9 bases. Looked up from germline, CDR1 is MRHNA and CDR2 is SNTAGT. The CDR3 has 15 amino acids. Trimming at V came to 6 bases and at J to 4 bases, leaving 7 bases not matched to a gene. CDR3 sequence (DNA): TGTGCCAGCAGCGCCGGGACAGGGTTTTACAATGAGCAGTTCTTC. The encoded protein is CASSAGTGFYNEQFF.

The V call is TRBV30, the J call TRBJ2-7, with D perhaps being TRBD1 or TRBD2 (5 bases each). The CDR3 spans 14 residues. CDR1 is GTSNPN and CDR2 is SVGIG in the germline V gene (reference sequence). Trimming shortened V by 3 bases and J by 5 bases, and 17 bases separated the two germline ends. In DNA, the CDR3 is TGTGCCTGGAGGCCCCGGGGCAGAGGGAACGAGCAGTACTTC. This translates into CAWRPRGRGNEQYF.

The CDR3 is CASSQDKAGFNEQFF. CDR3 in DNA: TGTGCCAGCAGCCAAGATAAGGCGGGGTTCAATGAGCAGTTCTTC. The V call is TRBV4-2, the J call TRBJ2-1; possible D gene TRBD2, 6 bases. The ends were cut back, 0 bases at V and 6 bases at J, with 12 bases in the middle. Germline V gene data show CDR1 as LGHNA and CDR2 as YNFKEQ. The CDR3 has 15 residues.

The V and J genes are TRBV28 and TRBJ1-1, with D unresolved. Trimming took off 8 bases at V and 1 base at J, with 5 bases between the two ends. The CDR3 extends over 11 amino acids. The germline gives CDR1 MDHEN, CDR2 SYDVKM. The CDR3 DNA sequence: TGTGCCAGCCTAGAGAACACTGAAGCTTTCTTT. It codes for CASLENTEAFF.